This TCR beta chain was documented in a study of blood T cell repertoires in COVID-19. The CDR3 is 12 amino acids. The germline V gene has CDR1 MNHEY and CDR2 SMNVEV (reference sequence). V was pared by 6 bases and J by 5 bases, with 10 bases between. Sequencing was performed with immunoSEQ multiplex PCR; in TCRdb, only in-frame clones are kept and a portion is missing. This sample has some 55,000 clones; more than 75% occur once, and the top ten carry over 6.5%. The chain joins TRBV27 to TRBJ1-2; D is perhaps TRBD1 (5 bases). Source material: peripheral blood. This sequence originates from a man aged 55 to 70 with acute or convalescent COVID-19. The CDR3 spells CASRDAGYGYTF. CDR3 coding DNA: TGTGCCAGCAGGGATGCAGGGTATGGCTACACCTTC.